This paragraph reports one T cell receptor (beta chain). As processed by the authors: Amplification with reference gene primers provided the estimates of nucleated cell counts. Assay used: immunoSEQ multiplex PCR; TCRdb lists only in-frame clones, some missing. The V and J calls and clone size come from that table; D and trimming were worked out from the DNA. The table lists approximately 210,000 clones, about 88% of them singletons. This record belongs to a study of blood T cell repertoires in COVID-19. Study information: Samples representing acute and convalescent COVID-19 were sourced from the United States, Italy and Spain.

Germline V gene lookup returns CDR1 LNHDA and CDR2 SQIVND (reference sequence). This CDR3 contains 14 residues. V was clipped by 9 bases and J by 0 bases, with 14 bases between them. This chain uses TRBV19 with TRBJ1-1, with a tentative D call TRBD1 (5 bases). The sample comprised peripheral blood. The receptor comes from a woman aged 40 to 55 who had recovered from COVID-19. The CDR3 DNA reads TGTGCCAGCACGACAGATTTCATGAACACTGAAGCTTTCTTT. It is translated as CASTTDFMNTEAFF.